This record looks at one TCR beta chain sequence and its context. Its target is unknown. From germline, CDR1 is MNHEY and CDR2 SVGAGI. This CDR3 is built from 15 residues. The V segment lost 5 bases and the J segment 3 bases; nucleotides outside the gene matches: 5. The sample belongs to a study of shared clonotypes between healthy human individuals. Broader study findings: Having only a few donors restricted how much genetic and exposure-history diversity was captured.

In the study's own analysis: Quality scores were absent from the junction-only immunoSEQ sequences, so filtering differed. Clones were read by immunoSEQ multiplex PCR, and TCRdb kept only the in-frame ones, dropping some. The V and J calls and the clone size are those of that table, but D and trimming were determined from the DNA. The repertoire includes some 2.1 million clones, around 95% of them detected once, and more than 0.1% sits in the top ten. The chain links TRBV6-5 to TRBJ2-7, with TRBD2 matching 12 bases. The specimen sequenced was naive CD4+ T cells sorted from blood. Subset of the sample: CD45RA+ positively selected. The clonotype comes from a man between 18 and 29 years old in good health. CDR3 loop: CASSKLAGGIYEQYF. The DNA of the CDR3 is TGTGCCAGCAGTAAACTAGCGGGAGGCATCTACGAGCAGTACTTC.